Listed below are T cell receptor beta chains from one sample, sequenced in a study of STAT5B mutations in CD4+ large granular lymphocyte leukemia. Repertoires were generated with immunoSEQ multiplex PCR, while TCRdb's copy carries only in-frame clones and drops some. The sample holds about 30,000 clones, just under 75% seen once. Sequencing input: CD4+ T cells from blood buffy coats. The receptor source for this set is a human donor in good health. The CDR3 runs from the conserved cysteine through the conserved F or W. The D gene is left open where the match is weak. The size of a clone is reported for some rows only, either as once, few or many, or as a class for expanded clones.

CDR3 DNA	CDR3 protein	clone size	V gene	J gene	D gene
TGTGCCAGCAGTGCAGGTGTGATCTCTGGAAACACCATATATTTT	CASSAGVISGNTIYF	few	TRBV6-4	TRBJ1-3	-
TGTGCCAGCAGCCCCCAGATAAATAAACGCTCTGGAAACACCATATATTTT	CASSPQINKRSGNTIYF	-	TRBV4-2	TRBJ1-3	-
TGTGCCAGCGGTATCTCTTTCTACAGGGGAGGTATGGAGTATCAGCCCCAGCATTTT	CASGISFYRGGMEYQPQHF	few	TRBV28	TRBJ1-5	TRBD1
TGTGCCAGCAGCTTAACTAGCGGGATAGGTGAGCAGTTCTTC	CASSLTSGIGEQFF	-	TRBV7-9	TRBJ2-1	TRBD2
TGTGCCAGCAGTAAGCAGGGGGCCTACGAGCAGTACTTC	CASSKQGAYEQYF	-	TRBV6-5	TRBJ2-7	TRBD1
TGTGCCAGCAACCGGTGGGACAGGGGGCTCTACGAGCAGTACTTC	CASNRWDRGLYEQYF	once	TRBV2	TRBJ2-7	TRBD1
TGTGCCAGCAGCTTAGGACTAAGCCGAACCTTGGGCGAGCAGTACTTC	CASSLGLSRTLGEQYF	-	TRBV5-8	TRBJ2-7	-
TGCAGCGTTGAGGGCAGGGGAAAAACCTACGAGCAGTACTTC	CSVEGRGKTYEQYF	-	TRBV29-1	TRBJ2-7	-
TGTGCCAGCAGCTTAGGGGGCAGGTTCGATGAGCAGTTCTTC	CASSLGGRFDEQFF	-	TRBV7-2	TRBJ2-1	-
TGCAGCGCCCACCGGACGGGGTACGAGCAGTACTTC	CSAHRTGYEQYF	-	TRBV29-1	TRBJ2-7	-
TGTGCCAGCACGACTGGGGGGACAGCTAACAATGAGCAGTTCTTC	CASTTGGTANNEQFF	-	TRBV2	TRBJ2-1	-
TGCGCCAGCAGCCCGACGGACGGGGGTGAAAAACTGTTTTTT	CASSPTDGGEKLFF	-	TRBV5-1	TRBJ1-4	-
TGCAGCGTTGGACAGGGGGGAGAGACCCAGTACTTC	CSVGQGGETQYF	-	TRBV29-1	TRBJ2-5	TRBD1
TGTGCTAGTGGTCCCCCCGGGGGGGGGATCGCGTACTTC	CASGPPGGGIAYF	-	TRBV12-5	TRBJ2-4	TRBD2
TGTGCCAGCAGTCCTACCGGGAGGCTTAACTATGGCTACACCTTC	CASSPTGRLNYGYTF	-	TRBV28	TRBJ1-2	-
TGTGCCAGCAGTAGCAGCGGCGTGGGGCGATACGAGCAGTACTTC	CASSSSGVGRYEQYF	-	TRBV27	TRBJ2-7	-
TGTGCCAGCAGCTTAGGGCGGGGCGGGAGGGCCTTGGGGGAGACCCAGTACTTC	CASSLGRGGRALGETQYF	-	TRBV7-2	TRBJ2-5	TRBD2
TGTGCCAGCAGCTCCGGGGGAGGCTACACCTTC	CASSSGGGYTF	-	TRBV7-2	TRBJ1-2	-